These T cell receptor beta chains were read from a single sample in a study of T cell repertoires in cytomegalovirus infection. Which antigens these TCRs recognize remains unknown. TCRdb fed the reads into MiXCR, producing one record per CDR3 protein. The data hold a few hundred thousand distinct CDR3 sequences, with 22% observed a single time. The material was cultured PBMCs, obtained from culture after CMV antigen stimulation. Source of these receptors: a human donor in good health (CMV status not recorded). Some clones in this sample may be carry-over from other donors' samples. Each CDR3 is given with its conserved first and last residue. A D gene is named only where the DNA matches it firmly. Clone size is not always given. Where it is, it says once, few, many or a class for expanded clones.

abundance	j_gene	v_gene	d_gene	CDR3aa	CDR3nt
few	TRBJ2-3	TRBV6-5	NA	CASSYRTSGTDTQYF	TGTGCCAGCAGTTACAGGACGTCCGGCACAGATACGCAGTATTTT
NA	TRBJ2-2	TRBV11-2	NA	CASSLRLQANTGELFF	TGTGCCAGCAGCTTAAGACTCCAGGCGAACACCGGGGAGCTGTTTTTT
NA	TRBJ1-5	TRBV7-2	NA	CASSLAGVGNQPQHF	TGTGCCAGCAGCTTAGCGGGGGTGGGCAATCAGCCCCAGCATTTT
NA	TRBJ2-5	TRBV28	TRBD2	CASSDRGGSETQYF	TGTGCCAGCAGCGACCGCGGGGGTAGTGAGACCCAGTACTTC
few	TRBJ2-1	TRBV7-9	NA	CASSLDSNEQFF	TGTGCCAGCAGCTTAGATTCCAATGAGCAGTTCTTC
many	TRBJ2-5	TRBV6-1	TRBD2	CASSEAAGLAARGETQYF	TGTGCCAGCAGTGAAGCAGCAGGACTAGCGGCCCGGGGGGAGACCCAGTACTTC
NA	TRBJ2-1	TRBV5-5	TRBD2	CASSYTSGSSYNEQFF	TGTGCCAGCAGCTACACTAGCGGGAGTTCCTACAATGAGCAGTTCTTC
NA	TRBJ1-2	TRBV7-8	NA	CASSLGTASNYGYTF	TGTGCCAGCAGCTTAGGAACAGCTTCCAACTATGGCTACACCTTC
many	TRBJ1-2	TRBV7-2	NA	CASSFLTVPRSYGYTF	TGTGCCAGCAGCTTTCTAACCGTACCGCGGAGTTATGGCTACACCTTC
NA	TRBJ2-7	TRBV6-1	TRBD2	CASSESGRATYEQYF	TGTGCCAGCAGTGAATCTGGGAGGGCTACCTACGAGCAGTACTTC
NA	TRBJ2-5	TRBV9	NA	CASSPQPSDWGLYF	TGTGCCAGCAGCCCACAACCATCGGACTGGGGTCTGTACTTC
NA	TRBJ1-1	TRBV16	NA	CASSQPGGTEAFF	TGTGCCAGCAGCCAACCTGGAGGTACTGAAGCTTTCTTT
NA	TRBJ1-3	TRBV20-1	NA	CSARVGGTGNTIYF	TGCAGTGCTAGAGTTGGGGGCACTGGAAACACCATATATTTT
NA	TRBJ1-1	TRBV2	NA	CASHDRMNTEAFF	TGTGCCAGCCACGACAGGATGAACACTGAAGCTTTCTTT
few	TRBJ1-1	TRBV6-2/TRBV6-3	NA	CASSYEAGIEAFF	TGTGCCAGCAGTTACGAGGCAGGCATTGAAGCTTTCTTT
NA	TRBJ1-1	TRBV28	NA	CASSQTSEAVTEAFF	TGTGCCAGCAGTCAGACCTCAGAAGCGGTTACTGAAGCTTTCTTT
NA	TRBJ2-1	TRBV19	NA	CASSTTGTNEQFF	TGTGCCAGTAGTACTACCGGGACAAATGAGCAGTTCTTC
many	TRBJ2-1	TRBV6-6	TRBD2	CASSYASGSDHNEQFF	TGTGCCAGCAGTTACGCTAGCGGGAGCGACCACAATGAGCAGTTCTTC
NA	TRBJ1-2	TRBV19	TRBD1	CASISDRGSYGYTF	TGTGCCAGTATCTCGGACAGGGGCTCTTATGGCTACACCTTC
few	TRBJ1-4	TRBV7-9	NA	CASSLLVRATNEKLFF	TGTGCCAGCAGCTTATTGGTCAGGGCGACTAATGAAAAACTGTTTTTT
many	TRBJ2-2	TRBV7-2	TRBD2	CASSLPSGINTGELFF	TGTGCCAGCAGCTTACCTAGCGGGATCAACACCGGGGAGCTGTTTTTT
many	TRBJ2-3	TRBV7-8	TRBD2	CASSLATSGRILGGTDTQYF	TGTGCCAGCAGCTTAGCGACTAGCGGGAGAATCCTGGGGGGCACAGATACGCAGTATTTT
few	TRBJ1-1	TRBV11-3	NA	CASSPRTAGTEAFF	TGTGCCAGCAGCCCCCGTACGGCAGGGACTGAAGCTTTCTTT
NA	TRBJ2-4	TRBV6-1	NA	CASRQGWKNIQYF	TGTGCCAGCAGACAGGGTTGGAAAAACATTCAGTACTTC
few	TRBJ2-7	TRBV6-5	TRBD2	CASCHSGRGGFYEQYF	TGTGCCAGCTGCCATAGCGGGAGAGGGGGGTTCTACGAGCAGTACTTC
many	TRBJ1-1	TRBV7-9	NA	CASSLTLGRRPNTEAFF	TGTGCCAGCAGCTTAACCCTCGGTCGGCGCCCGAACACTGAAGCTTTCTTT
NA	TRBJ1-1	TRBV6-5	NA	CASSYSRAVALTEAFF	TGTGCCAGCAGTTACTCGAGGGCAGTTGCCCTGACTGAAGCTTTCTTT
few	TRBJ2-7	TRBV19	TRBD1	CASSIDHGQETYEQYF	TGTGCCAGTAGTATAGATCATGGACAGGAGACCTACGAGCAGTACTTC
NA	TRBJ2-1	TRBV3-1	NA	CASSQEPPSAISYNEQFF	TGTGCCAGCAGCCAAGAACCTCCTAGCGCAATTTCCTACAATGAGCAGTTCTTC
NA	TRBJ1-1	TRBV12-3/TRBV12-4	NA	CASSFWQGEAFF	TGTGCCAGCAGTTTTTGGCAGGGAGAAGCTTTCTTT
few	TRBJ1-6	TRBV6-6	NA	CASSYGGPNSPLHF	TGTGCCAGCAGTTACGGGGGTCCAAATTCACCCCTCCACTTT
few	TRBJ2-1	TRBV6-1	NA	CASSEYFAGNEQFF	TGTGCCAGCAGTGAATACTTTGCGGGTAATGAGCAGTTCTTC
few	TRBJ2-2	TRBV19	NA	CASRGSGGTNTGELFF	TGTGCCAGTAGAGGTAGCGGAGGAACGAACACCGGGGAGCTGTTTTTT
NA	TRBJ1-2	TRBV7-2	NA	CASSSTGRRGYTF	TGTGCCAGCAGCTCCACAGGGAGACGGGGCTACACCTTC
many	TRBJ2-1	TRBV12-3/TRBV12-4	TRBD2	CASSSTSGRMTYNEQFF	TGTGCCAGCAGTTCGACTAGCGGGAGGATGACCTACAATGAGCAGTTCTTC
many	TRBJ2-5	TRBV7-2	NA	CASSFDQETQYF	TGTGCCAGCAGCTTCGACCAAGAGACCCAGTACTTC
NA	TRBJ2-5	TRBV20-1	NA	CSASKGDLGRQETQYF	TGCAGTGCTAGTAAGGGGGATCTGGGGAGACAAGAGACCCAGTACTTC
few	TRBJ2-5	TRBV10-3	NA	CAISEGPGEETQYF	TGTGCCATCAGTGAGGGCCCGGGAGAGGAGACCCAGTACTTC
NA	TRBJ1-1	TRBV19	NA	CASSFDSSFLWTEAFF	TGTGCCAGTAGTTTTGACAGTTCATTTTTGTGGACTGAAGCTTTCTTT
NA	TRBJ2-4	TRBV12-3/TRBV12-4	NA	CASSGEGAENIQYF	TGTGCCAGCAGTGGGGAGGGGGCAGAAAACATTCAGTACTTC
many	TRBJ2-2	TRBV7-2	NA	CASSLAARMDTGELFF	TGTGCCAGCAGCTTAGCGGCTAGAATGGACACCGGGGAGCTGTTTTTT
NA	TRBJ1-5	TRBV29-1	TRBD1	CSVSGTGGNQPQHF	TGCAGCGTCTCCGGGACAGGGGGCAATCAGCCCCAGCATTTT
many	TRBJ2-3	TRBV7-2	NA	CASSLRAGRITDTQYF	TGTGCCAGCAGCTTACGAGCGGGCCGGATCACAGATACGCAGTATTTT
few	TRBJ1-1	TRBV28	NA	CASSLYAGRDTEAFF	TGTGCCAGCAGTTTGTATGCGGGTCGGGACACTGAAGCTTTCTTT
many	TRBJ1-6	TRBV25-1	NA	CASSVSSYNSPLHF	TGTGCCAGCAGTGTAAGCTCCTATAATTCACCCCTCCACTTT
few	TRBJ2-7	TRBV4-1	TRBD1	CASSQEPWDSATYEQYF	TGCGCCAGCAGCCAAGAACCTTGGGACAGCGCAACCTACGAGCAGTACTTC
many	TRBJ2-5	TRBV15	NA	CATSRDFGEMETQYF	TGTGCCACCAGCAGAGATTTCGGGGAGATGGAGACCCAGTACTTC
few	TRBJ2-3	TRBV5-1	NA	CASSSTHPSTDTQYF	TGCGCCAGCAGCAGCACTCACCCTAGCACAGATACGCAGTATTTT
NA	TRBJ2-2	TRBV4-1	NA	CASSPRQPANTGELFF	TGCGCCAGCAGCCCCCGACAGCCAGCGAACACCGGGGAGCTGTTTTTT
NA	TRBJ2-1	TRBV19	NA	CASSTSGTLNEQFF	TGTGCCAGTAGTACCAGCGGAACCTTAAATGAGCAGTTCTTC
few	TRBJ1-5	TRBV28	NA	CASSLSGLGNQPQHF	TGTGCCAGCAGTTTATCCGGGTTGGGCAATCAGCCCCAGCATTTT
few	TRBJ2-3	TRBV7-9	NA	CASSLDTQYF	TGTGCCAGCAGCTTAGATACGCAGTATTTT
NA	TRBJ2-1	TRBV6-2/TRBV6-3	NA	CASSTSGHPYNEQFF	TGTGCCAGCAGTACCTCGGGACACCCCTACAATGAGCAGTTCTTC
NA	TRBJ2-5	TRBV18	TRBD2	CASSSGRSETQYF	TGTGCCAGCTCGTCCGGGAGGTCAGAGACCCAGTACTTC
few	TRBJ2-6	TRBV4-1	TRBD2	CASSLTSGSNNPGANVLTF	TGCGCCAGCAGTCTTACTAGCGGGAGTAATAATCCTGGGGCCAACGTCCTGACTTTC
few	TRBJ1-5	TRBV19	NA	CASSPETGPPGIDQPQHF	TGTGCCAGTAGCCCAGAAACCGGGCCCCCGGGTATCGATCAGCCCCAGCATTTT
many	TRBJ2-1	TRBV12-3/TRBV12-4	TRBD2	CASSPSGITNNEQFF	TGTGCCAGCAGTCCTAGCGGGATAACGAACAATGAGCAGTTCTTC
many	TRBJ2-2	TRBV27	TRBD2	CASSTGLVNTGELFF	TGTGCCAGCAGTACGGGACTAGTCAACACCGGGGAGCTGTTTTTT
few	TRBJ2-1	TRBV4-1	TRBD2	CASSQASGRGNEQFF	TGCGCCAGCAGCCAGGCTAGCGGGAGAGGCAATGAGCAGTTCTTC
NA	TRBJ1-6	TRBV20-1	TRBD1	CSAKGGQGAGSSYNSPLHF	TGCAGTGCCAAAGGAGGACAGGGGGCGGGAAGCTCCTATAATTCACCCCTCCACTTT